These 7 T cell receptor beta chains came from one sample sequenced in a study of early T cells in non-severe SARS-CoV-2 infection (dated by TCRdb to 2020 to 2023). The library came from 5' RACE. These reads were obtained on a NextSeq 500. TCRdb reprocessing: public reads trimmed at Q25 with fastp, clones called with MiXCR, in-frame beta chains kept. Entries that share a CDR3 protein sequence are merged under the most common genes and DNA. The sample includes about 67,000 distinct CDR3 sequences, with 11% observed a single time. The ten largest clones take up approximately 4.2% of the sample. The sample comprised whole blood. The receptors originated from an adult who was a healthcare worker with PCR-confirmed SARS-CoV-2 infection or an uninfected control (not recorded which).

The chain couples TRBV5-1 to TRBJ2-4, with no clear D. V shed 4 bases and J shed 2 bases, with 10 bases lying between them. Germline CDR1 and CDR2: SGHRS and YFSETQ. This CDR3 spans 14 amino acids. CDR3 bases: TGCGCCAGCAGCCCGGAGCCTACCAAAAACATTCAGTACTTC. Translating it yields CASSPEPTKNIQYF.

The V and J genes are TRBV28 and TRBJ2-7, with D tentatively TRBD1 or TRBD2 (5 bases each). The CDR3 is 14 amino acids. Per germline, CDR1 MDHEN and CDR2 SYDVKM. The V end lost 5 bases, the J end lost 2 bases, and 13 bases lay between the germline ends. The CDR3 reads CASSLRGRAYEQYF. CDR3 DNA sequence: TGTGCCAGCAGTCTCCGGGGCAGGGCCTACGAGCAGTACTTC.

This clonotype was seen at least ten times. The chain's CDR3 is CATSRSGQNTEAFF. DNA of the CDR3: TGTGCCACCAGCAGGTCAGGCCAGAACACTGAAGCTTTCTTT. J is TRBJ1-1 and V is TRBV15; no reliable D call. Trimming pared 3 bases from V and 1 base from J, leaving 9 bases between. The CDR3 loop spans 14 amino acids. The V gene's germline CDR1 is LNHNV and CDR2 YYDKDF (reference sequence).

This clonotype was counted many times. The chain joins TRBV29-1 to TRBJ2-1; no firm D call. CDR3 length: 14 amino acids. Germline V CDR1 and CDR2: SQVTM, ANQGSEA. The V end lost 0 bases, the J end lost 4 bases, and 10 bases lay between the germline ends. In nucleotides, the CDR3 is TGCAGCGTTGAAGATTCAGGACCGTACAATGAGCAGTTCTTC. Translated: CSVEDSGPYNEQFF.

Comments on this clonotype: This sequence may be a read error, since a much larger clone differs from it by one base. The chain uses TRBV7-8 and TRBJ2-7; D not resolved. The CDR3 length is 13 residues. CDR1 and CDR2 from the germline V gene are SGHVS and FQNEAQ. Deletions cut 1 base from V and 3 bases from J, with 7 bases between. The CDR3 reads CASSLGPGYEQYF. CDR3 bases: TGTGCCAGCAGCTTAGGTCCGGGCTACGAGCAGTACTTC. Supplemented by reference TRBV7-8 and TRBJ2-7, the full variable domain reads GAGVSQSPRYKVAKRGQDVALRCDPISGHVSLFWYQQALGQGPEFLTYFQNEAQLDKSGLPSDRFFAERPEGSVSTLKIQRTQQEDSAVYLCASSLGPGYEQYFGPGTRLTVT.

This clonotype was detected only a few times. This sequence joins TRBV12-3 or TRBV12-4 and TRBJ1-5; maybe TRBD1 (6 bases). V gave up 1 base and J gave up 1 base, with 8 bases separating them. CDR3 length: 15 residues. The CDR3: CASSLEGESNQPQHF. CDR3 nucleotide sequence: TGTGCCAGCAGTTTAGAGGGGGAAAGCAATCAGCCCCAGCATTTT.

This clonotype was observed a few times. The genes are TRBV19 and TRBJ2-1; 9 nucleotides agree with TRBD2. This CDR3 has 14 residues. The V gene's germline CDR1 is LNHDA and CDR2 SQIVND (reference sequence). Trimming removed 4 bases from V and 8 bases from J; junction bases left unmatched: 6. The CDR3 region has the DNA TGTGCCAGTAGTACAGGGACTAGCCTAGATGAGCAGTTCTTC. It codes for CASSTGTSLDEQFF.